These 10 T cell receptor beta chains were sequenced from one sample in a study of blood T cell repertoires in COVID-19 (dated by TCRdb to about 2020). Libraries came from the immunoSEQ multiplex PCR assay. As stored in TCRdb, this immuneACCESS dataset retains in-frame rearrangements with V and J assigned. A fraction of the clones does not appear; measured against another copy, unresolved V genes explain less than half of the discrepancy, and the remainder lacks a known reason. The table for this sample lists more than 110,000 clones; 84% of them were counted only once. Around 45% of the sample goes to the ten largest clones. Sequencing used peripheral blood. All receptors come from a human donor in a cohort sampled during active COVID-19.

J is TRBJ1-2 and V is TRBV6-2 or TRBV6-3, with 10 bases identical to TRBD1. The germline V gene has CDR1 MNHEY and CDR2 SVGEGT. V lost 5 bases, J lost 4 bases, and 4 bases stayed unmatched. The CDR3 has 14 residues. CDR3 nucleotide sequence: TGTGCCAGCAGTCCGGGACAGGGGACCTATGGCTACACCTTC. It is translated as CASSPGQGTYGYTF.

The chain has TRBV5-1 and TRBJ2-1; D is perhaps TRBD1 (6 bases). Germline-derived CDR1 and CDR2 are SGHRS and YFSETQ. Trimming took off 4 bases at V and 4 bases at J, with 15 bases between the two ends. This CDR3 has 15 amino acids. The CDR3 protein is CASSPLGQGYNEQFF. Written as DNA, the CDR3 is TGCGCCAGCAGCCCCCTTGGGCAGGGGTACAATGAGCAGTTCTTC.

The rearrangement joins TRBV5-1 to TRBJ1-6; a weak D match, TRBD1 (5 bases). Deletions cut 3 bases from V and 10 bases from J, with 23 bases between. The CDR3 spans 17 residues. CDR1 SGHRS and CDR2 YFSETQ come from the germline V gene. CDR3 region: CASSSGEGTASVSPLHF. The CDR3, as DNA: TGCGCCAGCAGCTCTGGAGAGGGGACGGCTAGCGTATCACCCCTCCACTTT.

The CDR3 bases are TGTGCCAGCAGCCGCGAGGCGGGCAGGCATGGCTACACCTTC. Translation gives CASSREAGRHGYTF. The chain couples TRBV6-4 to TRBJ1-2; D call uncertain. Germline V gene lookup returns CDR1 MRHNA and CDR2 SNTAGT. Trimming stripped 6 bases from V and 6 bases from J, with 17 bases between. This CDR3 region has 14 residues.

The V gene is TRBV5-1, the J gene TRBJ1-4; TRBD1 matches 7 bases. Germline V gives CDR1 SGHRS, CDR2 YFSETQ. The CDR3 is 15 residues long. With V trimmed by 4 bases and J by 2 bases, 5 bases remained unmatched. DNA of the CDR3: TGCGCCAGCAGCGAGAGACAGGGCACTAATGAAAAACTGTTTTTT. Its translation is CASSERQGTNEKLFF. The full variable domain, in which reference TRBV5-1 and TRBJ1-4 provide the parts outside the CDR3, is KAGVTQTPRYLIKTRGQQVTLSCSPISGHRSVSWYQQTPGQGLQFLFEYFSETQRNKGNFPGRFSGRQFSNSRSEMNVSTLELGDSALYLCASSERQGTNEKLFFGSGTQLSVL.

A few counts support this clone. The V gene is TRBV27, the J gene TRBJ1-2; D uncertain. V lost 7 bases to trimming and J lost 8 bases, with 17 bases between them. From germline, CDR1 is MNHEY and CDR2 SMNVEV (reference sequence). The CDR3 loop spans 13 amino acids. This chain's CDR3 is CASNPSGSGGYTF. CDR3 DNA: TGTGCCAGCAACCCTAGCGGATCCGGGGGCTACACCTTC.

The J gene is TRBJ1-1, the V gene TRBV5-1; D unresolved. V lost 4 bases and J 0 bases, leaving 10 bases between the germline ends. This CDR3 has 14 amino acids. The germline V gene has CDR1 SGHRS and CDR2 YFSETQ. The CDR3 loop is CASSTLTMNTEAFF. The CDR3 nucleotides read TGCGCCAGCAGCACTCTAACTATGAACACTGAAGCTTTCTTT.

The V call is TRBV19, the J call TRBJ1-1, with TRBD1 matching over 9 bases. The CDR3 extends over 17 amino acids. Germline V gene sequence: CDR1 LNHDA, CDR2 SQIVND (reference sequence). J lost 1 base, V lost 6 bases, and 12 bases had no gene match. The CDR3 spells CASSSGQGGRTNTEAFF. The CDR3 DNA reads TGTGCCAGTAGCTCGGGACAGGGAGGAAGGACGAACACTGAAGCTTTCTTT.

The chain employs TRBV11-3 and TRBJ2-5; maybe TRBD2 (5 bases). V lost 5 bases, J lost 5 bases, and 15 bases lay in between. The CDR3 is 14 residues long. Germline lookup yields CDR1 SGHNT and CDR2 YENEEA. CDR3 sequence (DNA): TGTGCCAGCAGCCCGCGTGAGGGCCGGGAGACCCAGTACTTC. It encodes CASSPREGRETQYF.

A single count supports this clone. The gene calls are TRBV2 and TRBJ2-7; weak D call: TRBD1 (5 bases). V gave up 6 bases and J gave up 2 bases, with 11 bases separating them. Germline V gene sequence: CDR1 SNHLY, CDR2 FYNNEI. The CDR3 extends over 13 amino acids. The CDR3 DNA reads TGTGCCAGCAGACAGGCCCGACCCTACGAGCAGTACTTC. Translated, it gives CASRQARPYEQYF.